This is a list of T cell receptor beta chains from one sample in a study of T-cell reconstitution after alpha-beta-depleted transplantation in children. One entry per CDR3 protein results from TCRdb running MiXCR on the PCR reads. The data show hundreds of thousands of distinct CDR3 sequences, 16% seen once. The sample consisted of PBMCs from the stem cell graft donor, taken from the stem cell graft. The receptors originated from a human donor who donated a stem cell graft to a child with acute myeloid leukemia. CDR3s include the opening cysteine and the closing phenylalanine or tryptophan. The D gene is left open where the match is weak. For some rows the clone size is stated as once, few or many, or as a class when expanded; others skip it.

D gene: -
V gene: TRBV7-2
clone size: many
J gene: TRBJ1-5
CDR3 protein: CASSLEQGRNQPQHF
CDR3 DNA: TGTGCCAGCAGCTTAGAGCAGGGCCGCAATCAGCCCCAGCATTTT

D gene: -
V gene: TRBV7-3
clone size: many
J gene: TRBJ2-2
CDR3 protein: CASSSGRSGELFF
CDR3 DNA: TGTGCCAGCAGCTCCGGAAGGAGCGGGGAGCTGTTTTTT

D gene: TRBD2
V gene: TRBV20-1
clone size: many
J gene: TRBJ2-5
CDR3 protein: CSARGGGLLAETQYF
CDR3 DNA: TGCAGTGCTAGGGGCGGGGGACTCCTTGCGGAGACCCAGTACTTC

D gene: -
V gene: TRBV25-1
clone size: -
J gene: TRBJ2-2
CDR3 protein: CATSQGNGGELFF
CDR3 DNA: TGTGCCACCTCCCAAGGGAACGGCGGGGAGCTGTTTTTT

D gene: -
V gene: TRBV12-3/TRBV12-4
clone size: once
J gene: TRBJ2-5
CDR3 protein: CASSVGDVQETQYF
CDR3 DNA: TGTGCCAGCAGTGTCGGGGACGTACAAGAGACCCAGTACTTC

D gene: TRBD1
V gene: TRBV20-1
clone size: many
J gene: TRBJ1-3
CDR3 protein: CSARMGQGSTIYF
CDR3 DNA: TGCAGTGCTAGGATGGGACAGGGTAGTACCATATATTTT

D gene: TRBD2
V gene: TRBV6-2/TRBV6-3
clone size: -
J gene: TRBJ2-7
CDR3 protein: CASSQSGAPYEQYF
CDR3 DNA: TGTGCCAGCAGCCAGAGCGGGGCACCCTACGAGCAGTACTTC

D gene: -
V gene: TRBV15
clone size: -
J gene: TRBJ1-3
CDR3 protein: CATSRLPGAANTIYF
CDR3 DNA: TGTGCCACCAGCAGACTCCCGGGAGCTGCAAACACCATATATTTT

D gene: -
V gene: TRBV20-1
clone size: many
J gene: TRBJ1-1
CDR3 protein: CSAIPHVAFF
CDR3 DNA: TGCAGTGCTATCCCCCACGTAGCTTTCTTT

D gene: TRBD2
V gene: TRBV7-2
clone size: few
J gene: TRBJ2-2
CDR3 protein: CASSLAGGSNTGELFF
CDR3 DNA: TGTGCCAGCAGCTTAGCCGGGGGGTCGAACACCGGGGAGCTGTTTTTT

D gene: -
V gene: TRBV20-1
clone size: many
J gene: TRBJ1-2
CDR3 protein: CSARDPGGLDGYTF
CDR3 DNA: TGCAGTGCTAGAGATCCGGGGGGCCTCGATGGCTACACCTTC

D gene: -
V gene: TRBV28
clone size: few
J gene: TRBJ2-2
CDR3 protein: CASSLSGRVYTGELFF
CDR3 DNA: TGTGCCAGCAGTTTATCGGGCAGGGTGTACACCGGGGAGCTGTTTTTT

D gene: -
V gene: TRBV6-2/TRBV6-3
clone size: many
J gene: TRBJ2-1
CDR3 protein: CASSPQGGEQFF
CDR3 DNA: TGTGCCAGCAGCCCACAGGGAGGTGAGCAGTTCTTC

D gene: -
V gene: TRBV20-1
clone size: many
J gene: TRBJ1-1
CDR3 protein: CSLTQGEPNTEAFF
CDR3 DNA: TGCAGTTTAACGCAAGGAGAACCGAACACTGAAGCTTTCTTT

D gene: -
V gene: TRBV4-2
clone size: few
J gene: TRBJ1-5
CDR3 protein: CASSQRGGYQPQHF
CDR3 DNA: TGTGCCAGCAGCCAAAGGGGGGGGTATCAGCCCCAGCATTTT

D gene: -
V gene: TRBV29-1
clone size: many
J gene: TRBJ2-1
CDR3 protein: CSVGPDLLFYNEQFF
CDR3 DNA: TGCAGCGTTGGACCCGACTTACTGTTCTACAATGAGCAGTTCTTC

D gene: -
V gene: TRBV20-1
clone size: many
J gene: TRBJ1-1
CDR3 protein: CSARGTLNTEAFF
CDR3 DNA: TGCAGTGCTAGAGGGACATTGAACACTGAAGCTTTCTTT

D gene: TRBD1
V gene: TRBV6-5
clone size: few
J gene: TRBJ2-1
CDR3 protein: CASSYVVGTGWKDEQFF
CDR3 DNA: TGTGCCAGCAGTTACGTGGTCGGGACAGGGTGGAAGGATGAGCAGTTCTTC

D gene: -
V gene: TRBV9
clone size: -
J gene: TRBJ2-2
CDR3 protein: CASSVRQGDTGELFF
CDR3 DNA: TGTGCCAGCAGCGTACGGCAGGGAGACACCGGGGAGCTGTTTTTT

D gene: TRBD2
V gene: TRBV29-1
clone size: few
J gene: TRBJ2-1
CDR3 protein: CSVEESRSGGWDEQFF
CDR3 DNA: TGCAGCGTTGAAGAGAGTCGGAGCGGGGGGTGGGATGAGCAGTTCTTC

D gene: TRBD2
V gene: TRBV30
clone size: -
J gene: TRBJ2-3
CDR3 protein: CAWSGRGGADTQYF
CDR3 DNA: TGTGCCTGGAGTGGCCGGGGGGGCGCAGATACGCAGTATTTT

D gene: -
V gene: TRBV29-1
clone size: many
J gene: TRBJ2-3
CDR3 protein: CSVGFGAADTQYF
CDR3 DNA: TGCAGCGTTGGATTCGGGGCTGCAGATACGCAGTATTTT

D gene: TRBD1
V gene: TRBV4-3
clone size: once
J gene: TRBJ1-1
CDR3 protein: CASSPNRGNTEAFF
CDR3 DNA: TGCGCCAGCAGCCCTAACAGGGGGAACACTGAAGCTTTCTTT

D gene: TRBD2
V gene: TRBV7-2
clone size: -
J gene: TRBJ2-5
CDR3 protein: CASTLSGGLQETQYF
CDR3 DNA: TGTGCCAGCACCCTTAGCGGGGGCCTCCAAGAGACCCAGTACTTC

D gene: -
V gene: TRBV15
clone size: many
J gene: TRBJ1-5
CDR3 protein: CATSRAGREGNQPQHF
CDR3 DNA: TGTGCCACCAGCAGAGCGGGGCGCGAGGGCAATCAGCCCCAGCATTTT

D gene: -
V gene: TRBV15
clone size: -
J gene: TRBJ2-2
CDR3 protein: CATSRDAGRANTGELFF
CDR3 DNA: TGTGCCACCAGCAGAGATGCCGGCAGGGCCAACACCGGGGAGCTGTTTTTT

D gene: -
V gene: TRBV20-1
clone size: many
J gene: TRBJ1-2
CDR3 protein: CSANTGINYGYTF
CDR3 DNA: TGCAGTGCTAACACAGGGATAAACTATGGCTACACCTTC

D gene: -
V gene: TRBV10-3
clone size: -
J gene: TRBJ2-3
CDR3 protein: CAISEGKDTQYF
CDR3 DNA: TGTGCCATCAGTGAGGGAAAAGATACGCAGTATTTT

D gene: TRBD2
V gene: TRBV7-2
clone size: -
J gene: TRBJ2-1
CDR3 protein: CASSFAGLAGRHLYNEQFF
CDR3 DNA: TGTGCCAGCAGCTTCGCAGGACTAGCGGGGCGCCACCTCTACAATGAGCAGTTCTTC

D gene: -
V gene: TRBV10-1
clone size: -
J gene: TRBJ1-1
CDR3 protein: CASSGAFANTEAFF
CDR3 DNA: TGCGCCAGCAGTGGAGCGTTTGCGAACACTGAAGCTTTCTTT

D gene: -
V gene: TRBV5-1
clone size: -
J gene: TRBJ2-1
CDR3 protein: CASSLLVEGEQFF
CDR3 DNA: TGCGCCAGCAGCTTACTAGTTGAGGGTGAGCAGTTCTTC

D gene: -
V gene: TRBV6-2/TRBV6-3
clone size: -
J gene: TRBJ2-6
CDR3 protein: CASRLGGTGANVLTF
CDR3 DNA: TGTGCCAGCAGACTAGGGGGTACTGGGGCCAACGTCCTGACTTTC

D gene: -
V gene: TRBV10-3
clone size: few
J gene: TRBJ2-5
CDR3 protein: CAISPVNPIQETQYF
CDR3 DNA: TGTGCCATCAGCCCGGTCAATCCAATTCAAGAGACCCAGTACTTC